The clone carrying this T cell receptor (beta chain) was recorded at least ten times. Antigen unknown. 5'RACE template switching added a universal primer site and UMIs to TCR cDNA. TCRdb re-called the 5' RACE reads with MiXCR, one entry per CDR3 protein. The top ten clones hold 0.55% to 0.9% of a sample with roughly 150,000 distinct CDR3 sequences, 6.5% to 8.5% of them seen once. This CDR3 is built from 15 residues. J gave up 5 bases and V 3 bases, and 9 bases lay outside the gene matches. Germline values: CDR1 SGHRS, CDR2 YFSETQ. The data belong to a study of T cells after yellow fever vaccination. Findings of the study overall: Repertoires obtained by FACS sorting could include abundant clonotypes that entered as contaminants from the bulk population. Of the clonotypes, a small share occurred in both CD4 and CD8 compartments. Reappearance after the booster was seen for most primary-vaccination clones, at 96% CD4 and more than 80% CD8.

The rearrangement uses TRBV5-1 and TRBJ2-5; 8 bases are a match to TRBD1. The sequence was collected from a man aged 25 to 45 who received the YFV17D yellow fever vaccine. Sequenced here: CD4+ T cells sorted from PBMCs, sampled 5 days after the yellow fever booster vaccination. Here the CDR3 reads CASSWGTGGFETQYF. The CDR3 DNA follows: TGCGCCAGCAGCTGGGGGACAGGAGGGTTTGAGACCCAGTACTTC.